These 28 T cell receptor beta chains were sequenced from one sample in a study of blood T cell repertoires in COVID-19. Repertoires were generated with immunoSEQ multiplex PCR, while TCRdb's copy carries only in-frame clones and drops some. The table shows some 30,000 clones, with 65% to 90% occurring only once. Input material: peripheral blood. These receptors came from a man aged 70-80 years with active COVID-19.

The chain has TRBV28 and TRBJ2-1, with 8 bases aligning to TRBD1. Germline assignment: CDR1 MDHEN and CDR2 SYDVKM. Losses at the gene ends were 6 bases for V and 1 base for J; bases not matched to a gene: 5. This CDR3 comprises 15 residues. CDR3 in amino acids: CASSNYRGSYNEQFF. As DNA, the CDR3 is TGTGCCAGCAGCAATTACAGGGGGTCCTACAATGAGCAGTTCTTC.

In regard to this clone: One end of the junction is discordant with germline, which a read error may explain. This chain joins TRBV15 and TRBJ2-1; TRBD2 agrees at 8 bases. This CDR3 comprises 16 residues. The germline V gene encodes CDR1 LNHNV and CDR2 YYDKDF (reference sequence). The CDR3 nucleotides read TGTGCCACCAGTAGAGATTATCGCGGGGGGAACAATGAGCAGTTCTTC. Its protein product is CATSRDYRGGNNEQFF.

This clone has just a few counts. This rearrangement joins TRBV2 to TRBJ2-1, with 9 bases that match TRBD1. This CDR3 is built from 16 residues. The trim removed 5 bases at V and 13 bases at J, leaving 18 bases unmatched. Germline V gives CDR1 SNHLY, CDR2 FYNNEI. CDR3 sequence (DNA): TGTGCCAGCAGTACTATGACGGGACAGGGCCGGCGCGGACAGTTCTTC. Translating gives CASSTMTGQGRRGQFF.

This clone was detected only once. The V and J genes are TRBV6-1 and TRBJ2-2, with TRBD2 matching 13 bases. Germline values: CDR1 MNHNS, CDR2 SASEGT. The CDR3 extends over 16 amino acids. The J segment lost 8 bases and the V segment lost 4 bases, leaving 7 bases of the junction unmatched. The CDR3 reads CASSATSGRASGELFF. The CDR3 bases are TGTGCCAGCAGTGCCACTAGCGGGAGGGCCTCTGGGGAGCTGTTTTTT.

V is TRBV2 and J is TRBJ2-7, with D perhaps matching TRBD1 (6 bases). Germline loops: CDR1 SNHLY, CDR2 FYNNEI. The germline V and J ends were trimmed by 9 bases and 3 bases, with 18 bases remaining between them. The CDR3 consists of 14 residues. The DNA of the CDR3 is TGTGCCAGTAGTTATGGGGGCATGAACTACGAGCAGTACTTC. Its translation is CASSYGGMNYEQYF.

V usage is TRBV5-5 and J usage is TRBJ1-2; 7 bases align to TRBD1. Germline V gene sequence: CDR1 SGHKS, CDR2 YYEKEE (reference sequence). The junction had 7 bases not matched to a gene; V was cut back by 4 bases and J by 1 base. This CDR3 has 15 residues. This CDR3 is CASSPDRDLNYGYTF. DNA of the CDR3: TGTGCCAGCAGCCCCGACAGGGACCTTAACTATGGCTACACCTTC. The variable domain in full, with the rest retrieved from reference TRBV5-5 and TRBJ1-2, is DAGVTQSPTHLIKTRGQQVTLRCSPISGHKSVSWYQQVLGQGPQFIFQYYEKEERGRGNFPDRFSARQFPNYSSELNVNALLLGDSALYLCASSPDRDLNYGYTFGSGTRLTVV.

The J gene is TRBJ2-3, the V gene TRBV7-3; possible D gene TRBD2, 6 bases. The length of the CDR3 is 13 residues. Germline assignment: CDR1 SGHTA and CDR2 FQGTGA. Trimming cost V 4 bases and J 5 bases, with 10 bases left between them. In DNA form, the CDR3 reads TGTGCCAGCAGCTCCCGAGCGGGAGATACGCAGTATTTT. It codes for CASSSRAGDTQYF.

This clone has only a few counts. This rearrangement joins TRBV30 to TRBJ2-7, with 7 bases lining up with TRBD2. The CDR3 is 14 residues long. Germline lookup yields CDR1 GTSNPN and CDR2 SVGIG (reference sequence). V was pared by 4 bases and J by 5 bases, with 11 bases of the junction left unmatched. Written as DNA, the CDR3 is TGTGCCTGGACTGAAATTGGGAGGGCCGACGAGCAGTACTTC. This gives the protein CAWTEIGRADEQYF.

This clone showed up just once. The genes are TRBV27 and TRBJ2-7; 15 bases are a match to TRBD2. This CDR3 is 15 amino acids long. The germline V gene encodes CDR1 MNHEY and CDR2 SMNVEV (reference sequence). After removal of 3 bases from V and 7 bases from J, the junction contained 4 bases not matched to a gene. The CDR3 loop is CASSFRTSGRDEQYF. The DNA of the CDR3 is TGTGCCAGCAGTTTTCGGACTAGCGGGAGGGATGAGCAGTACTTC.

V gene TRBV19 combines with J gene TRBJ1-5, with D perhaps matching TRBD1 (6 bases). This CDR3 spans 14 amino acids. Trimming pared 2 bases from V and 3 bases from J, leaving 8 bases between. Germline lookup yields CDR1 LNHDA and CDR2 SQIVND (reference sequence). The CDR3 bases are TGTGCCAGTAGTATACAGGGGCCCAATCAGCCCCAGCATTTT. This gives the protein CASSIQGPNQPQHF.

The CDR3 DNA reads as TGTGCCAGCAGTTCGTCGTGGGCGGGAGGGTCAGATACGCAGTATTTT. It codes for CASSSSWAGGSDTQYF. The chain carries TRBV3-1 (or the pseudogene TRBV3-2) and TRBJ2-3, with 9 positions matching TRBD2. The germline gives CDR1 LGHDT, CDR2 YNNKEL (reference sequence). The CDR3 runs to 16 residues. J gave up 4 bases and V 6 bases, and 11 bases lay outside the gene matches.

The V call is TRBV5-1, the J call TRBJ2-1, with TRBD2 matching 10 bases. Trimming cost V 0 bases and J 6 bases; bases outside gene matches: 9. Germline V gene data show CDR1 as SGHRS and CDR2 as YFSETQ. This CDR3 contains 17 residues. The chain's CDR3 is CASSLDPSGSASNEQFF. The DNA for the CDR3 is TGCGCCAGCAGCTTGGATCCTAGCGGGAGTGCTTCCAATGAGCAGTTCTTC.

The V gene is TRBV2, the J gene TRBJ2-3; the D is unclear. The CDR3 contains 11 residues. The germline V gene encodes CDR1 SNHLY and CDR2 FYNNEI. V lost 4 bases and J lost 8, with 7 bases in between. The CDR3 region has the DNA TGTGCCAGCAGTGGACAAAGTACGCAGTATTTT. It encodes CASSGQSTQYF. Based on the CDR3 plus reference TRBV2 and TRBJ2-3, the full variable domain is EPEVTQTPSHQVTQMGQEVILRCVPISNHLYFYWYRQILGQKVEFLVSFYNNEISEKSEIFDDQFSVERPDGSNFTLKIRSTKLEDSAMYFCASSGQSTQYFGPGTRLTVL.

This clone was observed once. This chain uses TRBV9 with TRBJ2-1, with TRBD2 identical over 8 bases. The CDR3 loop spans 16 amino acids. Germline trimming cut 0 bases from V and 7 bases from J; bases unmatched to any gene: 9. The germline V gene has CDR1 SGDLS and CDR2 YYNGEE. The CDR3 bases are TGTGCCAGCAGCGTAGCCGGGGGGGCCTTTGGGAATGAGCAGTTCTTC. Translating gives CASSVAGGAFGNEQFF. The whole variable domain, remainder taken from reference TRBV9 and TRBJ2-1, is DSGVTQTPKHLITATGQRVTLRCSPRSGDLSVYWYQQSLDQGLQFLIQYYNGEERAKGNILERFSAQQFPDLHSELNLSSLELGDSALYFCASSVAGGAFGNEQFFGPGTRLTVL.

The chain couples TRBV28 to TRBJ1-1; D gene ambiguous. Germline values: CDR1 MDHEN, CDR2 SYDVKM. This CDR3 contains 12 residues. The ends were cut back, 7 bases at V and 5 bases at J, with 11 bases in the middle. CDR3: CASTGAGTEAFF. CDR3 nucleotide sequence: TGTGCCAGCACCGGAGCCGGAACTGAAGCTTTCTTT.

This chain connects TRBV3-1 (or the pseudogene TRBV3-2) to TRBJ2-1; D gene unclear. Germline-derived CDR1 and CDR2 are LGHDT and YNNKEL (reference sequence). CDR3 length: 14 residues. The V and J ends lost 3 bases and 6 bases respectively, with 12 bases between them. CDR3 nucleotide sequence: TGTGCCAGCAGCCATGCGTACAGTGTCAATGAGCAGTTCTTC. It specifies CASSHAYSVNEQFF.

J is TRBJ2-4 and V is TRBV23-1; no clear D. TRBV23-1 is marked as an open reading frame, function uncertain. V lost 4 bases to trimming and J lost 0 bases, with 7 bases between them. The CDR3 contains 14 residues. CDR3 sequence reads: CASSRALAKNIQYF. The CDR3 DNA reads as TGCGCCAGCAGTCGGGCCCTAGCCAAAAACATTCAGTACTTC.

The V and J genes are TRBV4-1 and TRBJ2-1; 9 bases are a match to TRBD2. The CDR3 runs to 20 residues. V was pared by 1 base and J by 9 bases, with 22 bases of the junction left unmatched. Germline CDR1 is MGHRA and CDR2 is YSYEKL. The CDR3 reads CASSQVAPRRGGVLYGEQFF. The CDR3 bases are TGCGCCAGCAGCCAAGTTGCCCCCAGGCGGGGGGGCGTGCTTTACGGTGAGCAGTTCTTC.

This clone was recorded a few times. The CDR3 protein is CASSLSLRNTEAFF. CDR3 nucleotides: TGTGCCAGCAGCTTGAGTTTGAGGAACACTGAAGCTTTCTTT. The chain couples TRBV5-6 to TRBJ1-1; the D is unclear. Germline V gene lookup returns CDR1 SGHDT and CDR2 YYEEEE. The CDR3 contains 14 residues. With 1 base removed from V and 1 base from J, the gap between germline ends came to 8 bases.

The chain recombines TRBV4-1 with TRBJ2-1; 11 nucleotides match TRBD2. This CDR3 region has 14 residues. Germline CDR1 MGHRA, CDR2 YSYEKL. J gave up 5 bases and V 6 bases, and 3 bases lay outside the gene matches. CDR3 protein: CASSRTSGHNEQFF. The DNA of the CDR3 is TGCGCCAGCAGTCGGACTAGCGGGCACAATGAGCAGTTCTTC.

The rearrangement uses TRBV19 and TRBJ1-3; no reliable D call. The CDR3 has 17 amino acids. Germline CDR1 is LNHDA and CDR2 is SQIVND (reference sequence). Trimming removed 3 bases at V and 0 bases at J, with 15 bases between. The CDR3 nucleotides read TGTGCCAGTAGTATCGCGGTAGTTCTTGACTCTGGAAACACCATATATTTT. This translates into CASSIAVVLDSGNTIYF.

The V call is TRBV10-3, the J call TRBJ2-2; 14 positions agree with TRBD2. The V segment lost 6 bases and the J segment 0 bases; nucleotides outside the gene matches: 12. The CDR3 has 20 residues. The germline gives CDR1 ENHRY, CDR2 SYGVKD. The CDR3 region has the DNA TGTGCCATCAGGAACCCGGATGGACTAGCGGGAGGCGCGAACACCGGGGAGCTGTTTTTT. Residues: CAIRNPDGLAGGANTGELFF.

The chain recombines TRBV5-4 with TRBJ1-2; 8 bases are a match to TRBD1. The CDR3 has 12 amino acids. The J segment lost 7 bases and the V segment lost 4 bases, leaving 3 bases of the junction unmatched. CDR1 SGHNT and CDR2 YYREEE come from the germline V gene (reference sequence). For the CDR3, the DNA is TGTGCCAGCAGCCAGGACAGGGCTGGCTACACCTTC. Its translation is CASSQDRAGYTF.

V gene TRBV18 combines with J gene TRBJ2-3; D not certain. The V and J ends lost 3 bases and 6 bases respectively, with 22 bases between them. Germline CDR1 and CDR2: KGHSH and LQKENI. The CDR3 contains 17 residues. The CDR3: CASSPRLEAGAPDTQYF. The CDR3, as DNA: TGTGCCAGCTCACCCCGGCTCGAGGCCGGCGCACCTGATACGCAGTATTTT.

This clone was seen a handful of times. V gene TRBV24-1 combines with J gene TRBJ1-2; no clear D gene. The CDR3 is made up of 15 amino acids. From germline, CDR1 is KGHDR and CDR2 SFDVKD. V was shortened by 6 bases and J by 5 bases, with 18 bases between the two germline ends. CDR3 in DNA: TGTGCCACCAGTTATCCTGCACTCGGAGGGTATGGCTACACCTTC. The encoded protein is CATSYPALGGYGYTF.

The rearrangement uses TRBV5-1 and TRBJ2-2; D is ambiguous. The CDR3 has 16 residues. Germline V lookup: CDR1 SGHRS, CDR2 YFSETQ. The V gene lost 0 bases and the J gene lost 2 bases, with 11 bases spanning the gap. The CDR3 sequence: CASSLGRFVNTGELFF. The CDR3 nucleotides are TGCGCCAGCAGCTTGGGTCGGTTTGTAAACACCGGGGAGCTGTTTTTT.

J is TRBJ1-5 and V is TRBV19, with a possible D match to TRBD1 (5 bases). CDR1 is LNHDA, CDR2 SQIVND, per germline (reference sequence). This CDR3 contains 14 residues. Trimming stripped 5 bases from V and 5 bases from J, with 13 bases between. CDR3 amino acids: CASSFQGVDQPQHF. The CDR3 coding sequence is TGTGCCAGTAGTTTTCAAGGGGTGGATCAGCCCCAGCATTTT.

The V gene is TRBV3-1 (or the pseudogene TRBV3-2), the J gene TRBJ1-6; D may be TRBD1 (5 bases). The CDR3 is made up of 15 amino acids. The germline V and J ends were trimmed by 1 base and 9 bases, with 13 bases remaining between them. Per the germline V gene, CDR1 is LGHDT and CDR2 is YNNKEL (reference sequence). CDR3 in amino acids: CASSQGGRVGSPLHF. The CDR3 DNA reads as TGTGCCAGCAGCCAAGGGGGCAGGGTAGGTTCACCCCTCCACTTT.